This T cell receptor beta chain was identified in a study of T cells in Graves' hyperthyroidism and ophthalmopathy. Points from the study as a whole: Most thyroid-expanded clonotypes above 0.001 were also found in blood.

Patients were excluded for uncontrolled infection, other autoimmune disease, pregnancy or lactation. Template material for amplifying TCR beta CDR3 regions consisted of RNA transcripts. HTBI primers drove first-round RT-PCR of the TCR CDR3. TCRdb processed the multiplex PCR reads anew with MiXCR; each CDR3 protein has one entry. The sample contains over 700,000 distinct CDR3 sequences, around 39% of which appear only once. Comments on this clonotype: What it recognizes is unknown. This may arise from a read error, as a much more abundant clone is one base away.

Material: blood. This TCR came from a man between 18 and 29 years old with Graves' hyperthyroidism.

The CDR3 region has the DNA TGTGCCCCCAGTGACCCCTACGAGCAGTACTTC. Amino acids: CAPSDPYEQYF. The chain employs TRBV24-1 and TRBJ2-7, with D uncertain. The CDR3 runs to 11 residues. Germline V lookup: CDR1 KGHDR, CDR2 SFDVKD.